A single sample gave rise to the 28 T cell receptor beta chains below, sequenced in a study of OX40 agonist ivuxolimab in advanced cancers. Repertoires were generated with immunoSEQ multiplex PCR, while TCRdb's copy carries only in-frame clones and drops some. Among 80,000 or so clones listed, more than 70% were seen once. The source was CD4+ or CD8+ T cells sorted from blood, collected in a trial of the OX40 agonist ivuxolimab. These TCRs come from an adult with an advanced solid tumor such as melanoma, head and neck, liver or kidney cancer.

This clone occurred a few times. This chain links TRBV7-2 with TRBJ2-5; no firm D call. V shed 3 bases and J shed 4 bases, with 3 bases lying between them. Per germline, CDR1 SGHTA and CDR2 FQGNSA. CDR3 length: 11 residues. The CDR3 region is CASSFRETQYF. CDR3 in DNA: TGTGCCAGCAGCTTCCGAGAGACCCAGTACTTC.

The chain combines TRBV4-1 with TRBJ2-7, with a possible D match to TRBD2 (7 bases). Germline loops: CDR1 MGHRA, CDR2 YSYEKL. This CDR3 spans 13 amino acids. The V end was cut by 5 bases, the J end by 6 bases, with 14 bases between. CDR3 nucleotide sequence: TGCGCCAGCAGCTCCGAGGGGGGGGGCGAGCAGTACTTC. It encodes CASSSEGGGEQYF.

The chain joins TRBV28 to TRBJ2-5; D not certain. Germline V lookup: CDR1 MDHEN, CDR2 SYDVKM. The CDR3 has 12 amino acids. Trimming cost V 1 base and J 0 bases, with 0 bases left between them. This CDR3 reads CASSLYQETQYF. CDR3 coding DNA: TGTGCCAGCAGTTTATACCAAGAGACCCAGTACTTC.

The chain carries TRBV5-1 and TRBJ1-1; D may be TRBD1 (6 bases). Germline assignment: CDR1 SGHRS and CDR2 YFSETQ. The V gene lost 2 bases and the J gene lost 6 bases, with 14 bases spanning the gap. This CDR3 spans 14 amino acids. This CDR3 reads CASSFSITGSEAFF. In DNA form, the CDR3 reads TGCGCCAGCAGCTTTTCGATTACAGGGTCTGAAGCTTTCTTT.

This clone was observed a handful of times. The chain employs TRBV30 and TRBJ1-1; D not resolved. Germline values: CDR1 GTSNPN, CDR2 SVGIG (reference sequence). V shed 0 bases and J shed 1 base, with 6 bases lying between them. The CDR3 contains 13 residues. CDR3 nucleotides: TGTGCCTGGAGTGTACAGAGGAACACTGAAGCTTTCTTT. It yields the protein CAWSVQRNTEAFF.

The V and J genes are TRBV19 and TRBJ2-3, with TRBD1 matching over 8 bases. CDR3 length equals 15 residues. Germline V gives CDR1 LNHDA, CDR2 SQIVND (reference sequence). V was clipped by 6 bases and J by 0 bases; unmatched bases: 5. Here the CDR3 DNA reads TGTGCCAGTAGGGCGTACAGGGGGAGCACAGATACGCAGTATTTT. Residues: CASRAYRGSTDTQYF.

The rearrangement links TRBV6-5 to TRBJ2-2; 9 bases match TRBD1. The CDR3 has 15 amino acids. The germline V gene has CDR1 MNHEY and CDR2 SVGAGI. With 6 bases clipped from V and 4 bases from J, the junction kept 6 bases outside the gene matches. The CDR3 nucleotides are TGTGCCAGCAGAAAGGGGGACAGGGTCACCGGGGAGCTGTTTTTT. Translation gives CASRKGDRVTGELFF.

The rearrangement links TRBV4-1 to TRBJ1-5; D is undetermined. This CDR3 comprises 14 residues. The ends were cut back, 4 bases at V and 6 bases at J, with 13 bases in the middle. Germline assignment: CDR1 MGHRA and CDR2 YSYEKL. The DNA of the CDR3 is TGCGCCAGCAGCCCCGTTGGGCCCCCTCAGCCCCAGCATTTT. Translation gives CASSPVGPPQPQHF.

This chain links TRBV13 with TRBJ2-1; D unclear. Per germline, CDR1 PRHDT and CDR2 FYEKMQ (reference sequence). The CDR3 is 14 residues long. Trimming took off 1 base at V and 1 base at J, with 5 bases between the two ends. Here the CDR3 DNA reads TGTGCCAGCAGCTTAGACAGTTCCTACAATGAGCAGTTCTTC. Its protein product is CASSLDSSYNEQFF.

The genes are TRBV30 and TRBJ2-3; D tentatively reads TRBD1 or TRBD2 (5 bases each). The germline V gene has CDR1 GTSNPN and CDR2 SVGIG (reference sequence). The CDR3 covers 16 residues. V lost 2 bases to trimming and J lost 0 bases, with 15 bases between them. The CDR3: CAWSLGDGRSTDTQYF. The CDR3 DNA reads as TGTGCCTGGAGTCTAGGGGACGGACGTAGCACAGATACGCAGTATTTT.

This rearrangement joins TRBV11-1 to TRBJ1-1, with a weak D call TRBD1 (6 bases). V lost 5 bases to trimming and J lost 5 bases, with 18 bases between them. Per the germline V gene, CDR1 is SGHAT and CDR2 is FQDESV (reference sequence). The CDR3 contains 15 residues. CDR3 in DNA: TGTGCCAGCAGCCGTACGACAGGAGGGTGGACTGAAGCTTTCTTT. This codes for CASSRTTGGWTEAFF.

The chain recombines TRBV29-1 with TRBJ2-2, with TRBD2 matching over 9 bases. V was pared by 6 bases and J by 2 bases, with 1 base of the junction left unmatched. Germline-derived CDR1 and CDR2 are SQVTM and ANQGSEA. The CDR3 runs to 13 residues. The CDR3 loop is CSVRGGNTGELFF. For the CDR3, the DNA is TGCAGCGTGCGGGGGGGTAACACCGGGGAGCTGTTTTTT.

This chain joins TRBV9 and TRBJ1-5; D call uncertain. The CDR3 runs to 13 residues. Germline loops: CDR1 SGDLS, CDR2 YYNGEE. V was shortened by 3 bases and J by 6 bases, with 10 bases between the two germline ends. The CDR3 reads CASSAEQVQPQHF. CDR3 coding DNA: TGTGCCAGCAGCGCCGAACAAGTTCAGCCCCAGCATTTT.

A note on this clone: The junction does not match germline at one end; this may be a read error. This chain joins TRBV7-3 and TRBJ2-1, with 11 bases fitting TRBD2. There are 18 residues in the CDR3. Looked up from germline, CDR1 is SGHTA and CDR2 is FQGTGA. CDR3 nucleotide sequence: TGTGCCGGCAGCTTAACTAGCACTAGCGGGGGATCCTACAATGAGCAGTTCTTC. Its translation: CAGSLTSTSGGSYNEQFF.

This clone has a handful of counts. V usage is TRBV29-1 and J usage is TRBJ2-2, with D unclear. CDR1 and CDR2 (germline): SQVTM, ANQGSEA. The CDR3 spans 14 residues. The germline V and J ends were trimmed by 6 bases and 0 bases, with 11 bases remaining between them. The CDR3: CSVNWATNTGELFF. Here the CDR3 DNA reads TGCAGCGTGAATTGGGCTACGAACACCGGGGAGCTGTTTTTT.

The chain uses TRBV5-1 and TRBJ1-3; 9 nucleotides align to TRBD1. Trimming took 4 bases from V and 5 from J; bases not matched to a gene: 13. CDR3 length: 17 amino acids. Germline V gene data show CDR1 as SGHRS and CDR2 as YFSETQ. CDR3 region: CASSPLSGTGSRNTIYF. The CDR3 nucleotides read TGCGCCAGCAGCCCTCTTTCCGGGACAGGGAGTAGAAACACCATATATTTT.

This clone was observed a few times. V is TRBV27 and J is TRBJ2-7; D ambiguous. CDR3 length equals 13 residues. Germline CDR1 reads MNHEY; CDR2 reads SMNVEV (reference sequence). V dropped 2 bases and J dropped 5 bases, with 10 bases sitting between them. The CDR3 bases are TGTGCCAGCAGTTTAAGGGTTCTCGACGAGCAGTACTTC. It specifies CASSLRVLDEQYF.

This clone occurred once. V is TRBV6-5 and J is TRBJ2-1; 12 bases map to TRBD1. Germline V lookup: CDR1 MNHEY, CDR2 SVGAGI. CDR3 size: 15 residues. Trimming at V came to 5 bases and at J to 6 bases, leaving 5 bases not matched to a gene. Here the CDR3 DNA reads TGTGCCAGCAGTATGGGACAGGGGGCAGGCAATGAGCAGTTCTTC. Protein product: CASSMGQGAGNEQFF.

In DNA, the CDR3 is TGTGCCAGCAGCCCCCACCAGGGCGTGGGTTACTACGAGCAGTACTTC. Its translation is CASSPHQGVGYYEQYF. This rearrangement joins TRBV9 to TRBJ2-7, with a possible D match to TRBD1 (5 bases). CDR3 size: 16 residues. Looked up from germline, CDR1 is SGDLS and CDR2 is YYNGEE. Trimming left V 4 bases short and J 3 bases short, with 20 bases between.

The V and J genes are TRBV19 and TRBJ2-3, with TRBD1 matching 7 bases. CDR3 length: 13 residues. The ends lost 1 base at V and 10 bases at J; junction bases unmatched: 5. Germline-derived CDR1 and CDR2 are LNHDA and SQIVND (reference sequence). DNA of the CDR3: TGTGCCAGTAGTATAGGCTACAGGGGTTCGCAGTATTTT. Amino acids: CASSIGYRGSQYF.

The chain is built from TRBV27 and TRBJ2-2; D unclear. The V gene's germline CDR1 is MNHEY and CDR2 SMNVEV (reference sequence). V lost 8 bases, J lost 4 bases, and 8 bases lay in between. This CDR3 comprises 12 residues. The CDR3, as DNA: TGTGCCAGCCCTCTCCTCACCGGGGAGCTGTTTTTT. This codes for CASPLLTGELFF.

The rearrangement joins TRBV7-8 to TRBJ2-5; TRBD1 or TRBD2 may be the D gene (5 bases each). Germline V CDR1 and CDR2: SGHVS, FQNEAQ. This CDR3 comprises 15 residues. V was pared by 5 bases and J by 4 bases, with 17 bases between. The CDR3, as DNA: TGTGCCAGCAGCGATGGGACCCTCCGGGGAGAGACCCAGTACTTC. It translates to CASSDGTLRGETQYF.

In this sample, this clone turned up a few times. This chain uses TRBV9 with TRBJ2-5; D is perhaps TRBD2 (5 bases). Trimming took 0 bases from V and 4 from J, leaving 10 bases between them. The germline V gene has CDR1 SGDLS and CDR2 YYNGEE. The CDR3 is 14 amino acids. The CDR3 is CASSVGIALETQYF. The CDR3 bases are TGTGCCAGCAGCGTAGGGATAGCGCTAGAGACCCAGTACTTC.

The V call is TRBV6-4, the J call TRBJ1-1, with TRBD1 as a possible D gene (5 bases). The germline V and J ends were trimmed by 5 bases and 6 bases, with 13 bases remaining between them. The germline V gene encodes CDR1 MRHNA and CDR2 SNTAGT. The CDR3 is 13 residues long. The CDR3 loop is CASSQGLGAEAFF. CDR3 DNA: TGTGCCAGCAGTCAGGGTTTAGGGGCTGAAGCTTTCTTT.

The chain combines TRBV29-1 with TRBJ1-2; D remains ambiguous. This CDR3 contains 12 residues. Germline V gives CDR1 SQVTM, CDR2 ANQGSEA. V lost 4 bases and J lost 4, with 10 bases in between. CDR3 bases: TGCAGCGTTGCCCGGGTCTCCTATGGCTACACCTTC. It specifies CSVARVSYGYTF. The entire variable domain, with the rest obtained from reference TRBV29-1 and TRBJ1-2, is as follows: SAVISQKPSRDICQRGTSLTIQCQVDSQVTMMFWYRQQPGQSLTLIATANQGSEATYESGFVIDKFPISRPNLTFSTLTVSNMSPEDSSIYLCSVARVSYGYTFGSGTRLTVV.

The rearrangement uses TRBV5-4 and TRBJ2-3; D ambiguous. Germline V gives CDR1 SGHNT, CDR2 YYREEE (reference sequence). Trimming stripped 0 bases from V and 0 bases from J, with 2 bases between. There are 13 residues in the CDR3. CDR3 coding DNA: TGTGCCAGCAGCTTGGGCAGCACAGATACGCAGTATTTT. This encodes CASSLGSTDTQYF.

The chain couples TRBV6-6 to TRBJ1-6, with D uncertain. The CDR3 runs to 14 residues. Germline V gives CDR1 MNHNY, CDR2 SVGAGI (reference sequence). V lost 3 bases, J lost 4 bases, and 7 bases lay in between. The chain's CDR3 is CASSYGNYNSPLHF. CDR3 DNA sequence: TGTGCCAGCAGTTATGGGAATTATAATTCACCCCTCCACTTT.

The V gene is TRBV11-3, the J gene TRBJ2-3; D gene unclear. This CDR3 contains 13 residues. Between the trimmed V and J ends, which lost 2 bases and 0 bases, there was a span of 3 bases. CDR1 and CDR2 (germline): SGHNT, YENEEA. The CDR3 sequence: CASSLISTDTQYF. The DNA of the CDR3 is TGTGCCAGCAGCTTAATCAGCACAGATACGCAGTATTTT.